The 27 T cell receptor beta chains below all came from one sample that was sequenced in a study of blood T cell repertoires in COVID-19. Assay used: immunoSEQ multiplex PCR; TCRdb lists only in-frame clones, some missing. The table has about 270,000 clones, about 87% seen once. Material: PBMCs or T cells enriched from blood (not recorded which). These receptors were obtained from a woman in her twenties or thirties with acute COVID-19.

The CDR3 bases are TGTGCCAGCAGCTTCCTCCTACTAGGGGAGGTGGATGAGCAGTTCTTC. Protein sequence: CASSFLLLGEVDEQFF. This sequence joins TRBV7-9 and TRBJ2-1; perhaps TRBD2 as D (6 bases). Per germline, CDR1 SEHNR and CDR2 FQNEAQ (reference sequence). V shed 3 bases and J shed 8 bases, with 20 bases lying between them. The CDR3 contains 16 residues.

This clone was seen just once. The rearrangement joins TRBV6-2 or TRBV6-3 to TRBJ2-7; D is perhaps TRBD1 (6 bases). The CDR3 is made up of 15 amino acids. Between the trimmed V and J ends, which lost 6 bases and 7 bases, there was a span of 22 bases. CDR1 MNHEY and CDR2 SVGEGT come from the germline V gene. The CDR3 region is CASSEPGHSMWEQYF. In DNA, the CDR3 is TGTGCCAGCAGCGAGCCGGGACACTCTATGTGGGAGCAGTACTTC.

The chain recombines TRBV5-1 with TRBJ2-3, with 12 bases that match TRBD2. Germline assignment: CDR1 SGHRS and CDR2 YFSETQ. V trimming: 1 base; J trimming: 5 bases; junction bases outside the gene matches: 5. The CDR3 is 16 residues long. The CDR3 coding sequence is TGCGCCAGCAGCTTGCCTAGCGGGAGGGCAATAGATACGCAGTATTTT. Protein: CASSLPSGRAIDTQYF.

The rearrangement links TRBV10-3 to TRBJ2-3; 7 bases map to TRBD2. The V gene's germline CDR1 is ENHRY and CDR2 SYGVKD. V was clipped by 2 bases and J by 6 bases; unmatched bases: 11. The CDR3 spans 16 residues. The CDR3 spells CAISEELASWGDTQYF. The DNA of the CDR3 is TGTGCCATCAGTGAGGAACTAGCGTCGTGGGGGGATACGCAGTATTTT.

The CDR3 DNA reads as TGTGCCAGCAGTGAGGTGTTTGGGACTGCCGAGCAGTACTTC. Amino acids: CASSEVFGTAEQYF. The chain links TRBV2 to TRBJ2-7, with a tentative D call TRBD2 (6 bases). CDR3 length equals 14 residues. Germline V CDR1 and CDR2: SNHLY, FYNNEI. The V end was cut by 3 bases, the J end by 6 bases, with 15 bases between.

The CDR3 region is CASKRSTEKFPERHTIYF. For the CDR3, the DNA is TGTGCCAGCAAACGTTCGACAGAAAAATTTCCCGAGAGACACACCATATATTTT. This rearrangement joins TRBV28 to TRBJ1-3; a weak D match, TRBD1 (5 bases). Looked up from germline, CDR1 is MDHEN and CDR2 is SYDVKM. The CDR3 is 18 amino acids. V was shortened by 7 bases and J by 8 bases, with 30 bases between the two germline ends.

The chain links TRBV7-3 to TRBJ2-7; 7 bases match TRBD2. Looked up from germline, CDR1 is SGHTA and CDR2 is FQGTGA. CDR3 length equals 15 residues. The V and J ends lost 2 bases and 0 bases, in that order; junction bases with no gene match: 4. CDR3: CASSLGAGHSYEQYF. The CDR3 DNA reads TGTGCCAGCAGCTTAGGAGCGGGGCACTCCTACGAGCAGTACTTC.

For the CDR3, the DNA is TGTGCCAGCAGCCGAGGAGGGACAGCAAACAATGAGCAGTTCTTC. Protein: CASSRGGTANNEQFF. The rearrangement uses TRBV3-1 (or the pseudogene TRBV3-2) and TRBJ2-1; D might be TRBD1 (7 bases). This CDR3 comprises 15 residues. Trimming took off 4 bases at V and 5 bases at J, with 15 bases between the two ends. Germline V gene data show CDR1 as LGHDT and CDR2 as YNNKEL (reference sequence).

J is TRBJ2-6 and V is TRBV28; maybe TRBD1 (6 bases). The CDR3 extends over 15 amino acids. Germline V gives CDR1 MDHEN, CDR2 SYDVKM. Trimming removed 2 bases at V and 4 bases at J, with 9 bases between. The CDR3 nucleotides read TGTGCCAGCAGTTTAGGGGGCTCGGGGGCCAACGTCCTGACTTTC. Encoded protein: CASSLGGSGANVLTF.

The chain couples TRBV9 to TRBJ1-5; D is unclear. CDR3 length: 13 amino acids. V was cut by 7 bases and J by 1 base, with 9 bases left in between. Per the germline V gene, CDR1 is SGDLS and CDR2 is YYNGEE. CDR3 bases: TGTGCCAGCGGAGGGCCGAGCAATCAGCCCCAGCATTTT. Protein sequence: CASGGPSNQPQHF.

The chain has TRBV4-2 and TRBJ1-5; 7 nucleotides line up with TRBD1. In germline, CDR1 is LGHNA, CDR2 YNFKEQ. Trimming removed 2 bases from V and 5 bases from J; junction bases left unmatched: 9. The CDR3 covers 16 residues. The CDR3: CASSQLFTGTDQPQHF. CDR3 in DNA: TGTGCCAGCAGCCAATTATTCACCGGGACAGATCAGCCCCAGCATTTT.

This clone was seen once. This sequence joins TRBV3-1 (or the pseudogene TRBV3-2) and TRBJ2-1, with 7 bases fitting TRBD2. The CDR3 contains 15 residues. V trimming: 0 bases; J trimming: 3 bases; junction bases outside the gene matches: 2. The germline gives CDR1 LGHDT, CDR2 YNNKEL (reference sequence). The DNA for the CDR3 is TGTGCCAGCAGCCAAGAAACTAGCGACTACAATGAGCAGTTCTTC. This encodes CASSQETSDYNEQFF.

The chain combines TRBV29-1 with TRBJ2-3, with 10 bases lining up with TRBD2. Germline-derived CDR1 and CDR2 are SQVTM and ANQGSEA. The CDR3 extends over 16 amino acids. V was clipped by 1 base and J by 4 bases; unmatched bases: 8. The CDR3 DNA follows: TGCAGCGTTGAAGGAGAAGCGGGAGGGCCATCAGATACGCAGTATTTT. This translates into CSVEGEAGGPSDTQYF.

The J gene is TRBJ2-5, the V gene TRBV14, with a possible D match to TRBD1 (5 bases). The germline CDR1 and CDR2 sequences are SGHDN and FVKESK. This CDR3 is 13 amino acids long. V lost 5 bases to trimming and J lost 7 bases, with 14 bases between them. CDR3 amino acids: CASSTNRLGTQYF. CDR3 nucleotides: TGTGCCAGCAGCACTAACAGGCTAGGGACCCAGTACTTC.

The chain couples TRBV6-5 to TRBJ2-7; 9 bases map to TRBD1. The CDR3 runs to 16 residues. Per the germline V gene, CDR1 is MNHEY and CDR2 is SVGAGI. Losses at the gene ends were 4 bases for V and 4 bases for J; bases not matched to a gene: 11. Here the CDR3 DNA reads TGTGCCAGCAGTTCCCCCGAAGGACAGGGGATTTACGAGCAGTACTTC. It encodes CASSSPEGQGIYEQYF.

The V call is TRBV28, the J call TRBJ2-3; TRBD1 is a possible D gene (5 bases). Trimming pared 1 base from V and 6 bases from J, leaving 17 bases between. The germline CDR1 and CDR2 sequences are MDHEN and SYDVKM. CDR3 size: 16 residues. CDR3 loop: CASSLLSRAGADTQYF. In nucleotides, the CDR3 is TGTGCCAGCAGTTTATTGTCCAGGGCAGGCGCGGATACGCAGTATTTT.

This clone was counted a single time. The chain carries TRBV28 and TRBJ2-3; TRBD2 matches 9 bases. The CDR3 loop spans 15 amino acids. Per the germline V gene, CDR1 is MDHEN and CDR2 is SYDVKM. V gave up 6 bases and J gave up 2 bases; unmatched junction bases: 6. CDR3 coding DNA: TGTGCCAGCAGCCCAAGACTAGCGGACACAGATACGCAGTATTTT. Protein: CASSPRLADTDTQYF.

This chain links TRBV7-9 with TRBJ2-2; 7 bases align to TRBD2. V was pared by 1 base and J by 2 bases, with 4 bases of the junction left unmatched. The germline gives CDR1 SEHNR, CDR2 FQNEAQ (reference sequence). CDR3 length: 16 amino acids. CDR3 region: CASSLGASGNTGELFF. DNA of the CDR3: TGTGCCAGCAGCTTAGGTGCTAGCGGTAACACCGGGGAGCTGTTTTTT.

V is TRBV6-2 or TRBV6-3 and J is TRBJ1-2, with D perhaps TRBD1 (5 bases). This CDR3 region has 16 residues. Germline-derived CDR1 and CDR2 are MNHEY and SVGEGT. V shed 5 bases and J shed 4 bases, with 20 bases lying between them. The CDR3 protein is CASSDPDTRLPYGYTF. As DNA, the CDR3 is TGTGCCAGCAGTGACCCGGACACTCGTTTACCCTATGGCTACACCTTC.

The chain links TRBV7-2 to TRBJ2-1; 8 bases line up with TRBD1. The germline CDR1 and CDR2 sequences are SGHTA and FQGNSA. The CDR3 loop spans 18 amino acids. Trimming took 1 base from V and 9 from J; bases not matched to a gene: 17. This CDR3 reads CASSLEFSDRDFSVEQFF. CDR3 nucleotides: TGTGCCAGCAGCTTAGAATTTTCGGACAGGGATTTTTCGGTTGAGCAGTTCTTC.

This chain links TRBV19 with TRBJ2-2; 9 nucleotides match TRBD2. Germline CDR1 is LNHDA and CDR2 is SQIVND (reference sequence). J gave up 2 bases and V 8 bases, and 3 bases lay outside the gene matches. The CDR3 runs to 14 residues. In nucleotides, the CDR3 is TGTGCCAGTGTTAGCGGGAGAAACACCGGGGAGCTGTTTTTT. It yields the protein CASVSGRNTGELFF.

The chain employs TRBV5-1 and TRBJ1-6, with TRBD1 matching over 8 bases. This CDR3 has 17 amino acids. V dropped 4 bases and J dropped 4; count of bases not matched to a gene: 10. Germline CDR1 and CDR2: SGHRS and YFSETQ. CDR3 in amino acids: CASSTGQGKEYNSPLHF. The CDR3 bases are TGCGCCAGCAGCACCGGACAGGGAAAAGAATATAATTCACCCCTCCACTTT. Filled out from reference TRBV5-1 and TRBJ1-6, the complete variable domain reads KAGVTQTPRYLIKTRGQQVTLSCSPISGHRSVSWYQQTPGQGLQFLFEYFSETQRNKGNFPGRFSGRQFSNSRSEMNVSTLELGDSALYLCASSTGQGKEYNSPLHFGNGTRLTVT.

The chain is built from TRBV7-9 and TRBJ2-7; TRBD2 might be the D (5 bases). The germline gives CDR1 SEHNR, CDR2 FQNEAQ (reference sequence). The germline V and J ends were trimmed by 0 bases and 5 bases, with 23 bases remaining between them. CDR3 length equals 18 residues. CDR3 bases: TGTGCCAGCAGCTTAGCGCTGGACGGCGGAAGGCGTAGCGACGAGCAGTACTTC. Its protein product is CASSLALDGGRRSDEQYF.

The DNA of the CDR3 is TGTGCCAGCAGTTTATCTCAAATTAGCACAGATACGCAGTATTTT. The encoded protein is CASSLSQISTDTQYF. This sequence joins TRBV27 and TRBJ2-3, with D hard to call. The V end lost 0 bases, the J end lost 0 bases, and 7 bases lay between the germline ends. The CDR3 covers 15 residues. Germline CDR1 reads MNHEY; CDR2 reads SMNVEV (reference sequence).

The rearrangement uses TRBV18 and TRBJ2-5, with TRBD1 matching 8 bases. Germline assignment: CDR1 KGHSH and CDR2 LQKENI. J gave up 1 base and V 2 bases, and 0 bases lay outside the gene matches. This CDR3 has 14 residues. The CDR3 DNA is TGTGCCAGCTCACCAACAGGGGGCCAAGAGACCCAGTACTTC. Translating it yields CASSPTGGQETQYF.

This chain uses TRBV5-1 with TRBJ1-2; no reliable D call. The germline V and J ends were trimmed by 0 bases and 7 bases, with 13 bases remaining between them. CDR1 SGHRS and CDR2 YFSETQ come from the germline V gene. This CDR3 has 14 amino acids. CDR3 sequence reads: CASSLEVGVGGYTF. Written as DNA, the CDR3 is TGCGCCAGCAGCTTGGAGGTGGGAGTTGGTGGCTACACCTTC.

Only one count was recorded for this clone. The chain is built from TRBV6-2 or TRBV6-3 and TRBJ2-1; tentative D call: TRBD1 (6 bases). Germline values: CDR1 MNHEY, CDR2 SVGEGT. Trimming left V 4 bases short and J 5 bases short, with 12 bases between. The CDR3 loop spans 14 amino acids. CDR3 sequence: CASSSAGVNNEQFF. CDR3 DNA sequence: TGTGCCAGCAGTTCGGCAGGGGTAAACAATGAGCAGTTCTTC.